A single sample gave rise to the 10 T cell receptor beta chains below, sequenced in a study of cytomegalovirus exposure and HLA in healthy donors. This table comes from immunoSEQ multiplex PCR, and its TCRdb copy is limited to in-frame clones, with some not included. The data hold 250,000 to 300,000 clones, with 90% observed a single time. The sequenced sample consisted of PBMCs. Receptors were obtained from a woman between 18 and 30 years old in good health and CMV-seronegative.

The V and J genes are TRBV6-5 and TRBJ2-5; D gene unclear. V lost 0 bases to trimming and J lost 2 bases, with 7 bases between them. Per germline, CDR1 MNHEY and CDR2 SVGAGI. This CDR3 is 14 amino acids long. The DNA of the CDR3 is TGTGCCAGCAGTTACTCGTTCAGGCAAGAGACCCAGTACTTC. It is translated as CASSYSFRQETQYF.

The rearrangement uses TRBV6-5 and TRBJ1-2; no reliable D call. Germline CDR1 and CDR2: MNHEY and SVGAGI. V lost 7 bases, J lost 1 base, and 13 bases lay in between. CDR3 length: 14 residues. CDR3 DNA sequence: TGTGCCAGCACTGGACGGAGGGATAACTATGGCTACACCTTC. Translated, it gives CASTGRRDNYGYTF.

This clone showed up just a few times. CDR3 sequence (DNA): TGTGCCAGCAGTTCTGGACAGAGCTCCTACGAGCAGTACGTC. It translates to CASSSGQSSYEQYV. This chain joins TRBV28 and TRBJ2-7, with D perhaps TRBD1 (6 bases). The CDR3 is made up of 14 amino acids. The germline CDR1 and CDR2 sequences are MDHEN and SYDVKM. Trimming took off 4 bases at V and 0 bases at J, with 10 bases between the two ends.

The chain recombines TRBV19 with TRBJ2-7, with 8 bases lining up with TRBD1. J gave up 3 bases and V 6 bases, and 16 bases lay outside the gene matches. The CDR3 runs 17 residues. Germline CDR1 reads LNHDA; CDR2 reads SQIVND (reference sequence). CDR3 region: CASRTGDRMGSYYEQYF. In nucleotides, the CDR3 is TGTGCCAGTAGGACAGGGGACAGGATGGGATCTTACTACGAGCAGTACTTC.

V and J are TRBV5-4 and TRBJ2-7, with 7 bases that match TRBD2. The CDR3 has 14 amino acids. Germline values: CDR1 SGHNT, CDR2 YYREEE (reference sequence). Trimming took 4 bases from V and 5 from J; bases not matched to a gene: 9. CDR3 protein: CASSGGLVANEQYF. The CDR3 DNA reads as TGTGCCAGCAGCGGTGGACTAGTGGCAAACGAGCAGTACTTC.

The chain employs TRBV28 and TRBJ2-1, with 13 bases matching TRBD2. This CDR3 is 19 amino acids long. CDR1 is MDHEN and CDR2 is SYDVKM in the germline V gene. Germline trimming cut 5 bases from V and 2 bases from J; bases unmatched to any gene: 12. The chain's CDR3 is CASSTRLAGGISPYNEQFF. The DNA for the CDR3 is TGTGCCAGCAGTACGCGACTAGCGGGGGGCATCTCGCCCTACAATGAGCAGTTCTTC.

This chain uses TRBV6-5 with TRBJ2-2; 8 bases match TRBD1. J was trimmed by 5 bases and V by 2 bases; bases with no gene match: 4. Looked up from germline, CDR1 is MNHEY and CDR2 is SVGAGI. The CDR3 sequence is 15 residues long. CDR3 DNA sequence: TGTGCCAGCAGTTACCGGACAGGGCTGACCGGGGAGCTGTTTTTT. It yields the protein CASSYRTGLTGELFF.

The chain couples TRBV11-2 to TRBJ2-1; perhaps TRBD2 as D (6 bases). The CDR3 totals 14 residues. From germline, CDR1 is SGHAT and CDR2 FQNNGV. With 5 bases removed from V and 2 bases from J, the gap between germline ends came to 10 bases. The CDR3, as DNA: TGTGCCAGCAGCGAGAGACTAGCCTACAATGAGCAGTTCTTC. As protein: CASSERLAYNEQFF.

This chain uses TRBV7-9 with TRBJ2-3; 7 bases are a match to TRBD2. There are 19 residues in the CDR3. Germline CDR1 and CDR2: SEHNR and FQNEAQ (reference sequence). V trimming: 0 bases; J trimming: 0 bases; junction bases outside the gene matches: 12. In DNA, the CDR3 is TGTGCCAGCAGCTTAGCGGAAATAGCGGGCCCTGAAAGCACAGATACGCAGTATTTT. It yields the protein CASSLAEIAGPESTDTQYF. Looking up the rest from reference TRBV7-9 and TRBJ2-3 gives the full variable domain: DTGVSQNPRHKITKRGQNVTFRCDPISEHNRLYWYRQTLGQGPEFLTYFQNEAQLEKSRLLSDRFSAERPKGSFSTLEIQRTEQGDSAMYLCASSLAEIAGPESTDTQYFGPGTRLTVL.

The chain carries TRBV28 and TRBJ2-7; weak D call: TRBD2 (6 bases). The germline gives CDR1 MDHEN, CDR2 SYDVKM. The germline V and J ends were trimmed by 11 bases and 4 bases, with 15 bases remaining between them. The CDR3 is made up of 12 amino acids. The CDR3 spells CAWSQGGYEQYF. The CDR3 DNA reads TGTGCCTGGAGTCAGGGAGGTTACGAGCAGTACTTC.